The entry that follows covers one T cell receptor (beta chain) sequence. What it binds is unknown. This record belongs to a study of T cells in narcolepsy. Points from the study as a whole: Some memory CD4+ repertoires had no autoreactive clone sequences. Autoreactive clonotypes reportedly recurred in blood of same and different patients, not controls.

Assay: immunoSEQ multiplex PCR; the TCRdb copy retains only in-frame clones and omits some. The sample shows roughly 34,000 clones, 84% of them seen only once. Germline CDR1 reads SGHTA; CDR2 reads FQGNSA. Trimming removed 1 base at V and 8 bases at J, with 11 bases between. The CDR3 consists of 14 residues. The sample consisted of CD45RA- memory CD4+ T cells from PBMCs. The source of this sequence is a human donor with narcolepsy. The V gene is TRBV7-2, the J gene TRBJ1-4, with unresolved D. CDR3 protein: CASSLGKGAEKLFF. CDR3 in DNA: TGTGCCAGCAGCTTAGGGAAGGGAGCGGAAAAACTGTTTTTT.